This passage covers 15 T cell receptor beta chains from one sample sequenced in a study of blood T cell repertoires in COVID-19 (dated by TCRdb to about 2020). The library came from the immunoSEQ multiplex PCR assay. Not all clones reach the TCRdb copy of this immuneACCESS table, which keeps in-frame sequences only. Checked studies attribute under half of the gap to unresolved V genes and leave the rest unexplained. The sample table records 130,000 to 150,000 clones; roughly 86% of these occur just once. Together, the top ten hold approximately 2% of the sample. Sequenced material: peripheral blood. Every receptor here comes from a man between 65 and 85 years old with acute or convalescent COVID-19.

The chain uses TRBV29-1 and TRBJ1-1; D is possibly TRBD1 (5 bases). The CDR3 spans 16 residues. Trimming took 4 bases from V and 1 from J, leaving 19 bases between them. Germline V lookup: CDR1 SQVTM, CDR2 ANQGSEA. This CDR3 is CSVGPLGGLGNTEAFF. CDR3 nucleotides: TGCAGCGTTGGACCCCTTGGGGGACTAGGGAACACTGAAGCTTTCTTT.

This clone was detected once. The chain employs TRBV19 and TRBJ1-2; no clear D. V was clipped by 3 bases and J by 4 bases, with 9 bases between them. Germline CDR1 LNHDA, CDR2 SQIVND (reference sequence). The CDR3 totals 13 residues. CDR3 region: CASSMSESYGYTF. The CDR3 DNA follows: TGTGCCAGTAGTATGTCGGAGAGCTATGGCTACACCTTC. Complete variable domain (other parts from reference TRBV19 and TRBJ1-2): DGGITQSPKYLFRKEGQNVTLSCEQNLNHDAMYWYRQDPGQGLRLIYYSQIVNDFQKGDIAEGYSVSREKKESFPLTVTSAQKNPTAFYLCASSMSESYGYTFGSGTRLTVV.

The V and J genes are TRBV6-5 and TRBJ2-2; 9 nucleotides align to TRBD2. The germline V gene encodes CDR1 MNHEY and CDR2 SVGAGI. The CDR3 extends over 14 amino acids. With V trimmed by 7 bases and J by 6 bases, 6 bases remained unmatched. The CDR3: CASITTSGSGELFF. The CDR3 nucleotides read TGTGCCAGCATAACGACTAGCGGATCCGGGGAGCTGTTTTTT.

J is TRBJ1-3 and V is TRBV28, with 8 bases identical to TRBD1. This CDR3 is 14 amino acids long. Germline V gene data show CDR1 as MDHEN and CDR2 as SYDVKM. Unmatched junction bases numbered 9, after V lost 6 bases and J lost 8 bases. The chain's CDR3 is CASRSDRGGHTIYF. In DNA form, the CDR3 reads TGTGCCAGCAGGTCTGACAGGGGCGGACACACCATATATTTT.

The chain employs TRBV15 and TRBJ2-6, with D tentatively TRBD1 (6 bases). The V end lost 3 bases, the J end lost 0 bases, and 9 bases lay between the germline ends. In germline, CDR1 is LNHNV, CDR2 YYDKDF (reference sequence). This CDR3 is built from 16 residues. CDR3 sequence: CATSSTGNSGANVLTF. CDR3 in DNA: TGTGCCACCAGCAGCACAGGGAACTCTGGGGCCAACGTCCTGACTTTC.

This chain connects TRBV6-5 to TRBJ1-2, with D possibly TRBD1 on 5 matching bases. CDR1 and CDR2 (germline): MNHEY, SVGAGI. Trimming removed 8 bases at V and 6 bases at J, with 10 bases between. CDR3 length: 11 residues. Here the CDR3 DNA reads TGTGCCAGCCAATCGGGGGATGGCTACACCTTC. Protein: CASQSGDGYTF.

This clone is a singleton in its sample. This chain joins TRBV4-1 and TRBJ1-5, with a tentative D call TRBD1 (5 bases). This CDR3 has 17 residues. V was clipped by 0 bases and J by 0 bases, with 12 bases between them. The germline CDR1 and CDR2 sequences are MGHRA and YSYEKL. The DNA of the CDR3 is TGCGCCAGCAGCCAAGACCCAGGACAATATAGCAATCAGCCCCAGCATTTT. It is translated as CASSQDPGQYSNQPQHF.

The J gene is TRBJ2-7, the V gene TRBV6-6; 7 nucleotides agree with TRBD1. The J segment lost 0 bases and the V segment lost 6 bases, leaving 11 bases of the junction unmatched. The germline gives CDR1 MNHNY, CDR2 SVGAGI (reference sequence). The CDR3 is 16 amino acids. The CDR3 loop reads CASRDLGQTDSYEQYF. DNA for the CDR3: TGTGCCAGCAGAGACCTGGGACAGACAGACTCCTACGAGCAGTACTTC.

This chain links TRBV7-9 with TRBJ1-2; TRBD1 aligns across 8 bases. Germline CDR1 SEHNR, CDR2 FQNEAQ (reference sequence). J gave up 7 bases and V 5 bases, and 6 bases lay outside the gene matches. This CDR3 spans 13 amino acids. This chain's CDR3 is CASSPQGASGYTF. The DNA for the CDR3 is TGTGCCAGCAGCCCCCAGGGGGCAAGTGGCTACACCTTC.

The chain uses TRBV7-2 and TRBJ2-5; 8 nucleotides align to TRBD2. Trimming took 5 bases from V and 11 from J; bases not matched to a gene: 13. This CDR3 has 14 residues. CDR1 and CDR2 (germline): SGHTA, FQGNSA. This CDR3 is CASSLQSGLGRQYF. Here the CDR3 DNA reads TGTGCCAGCAGCCTTCAATCGGGACTAGGACGACAGTACTTC.

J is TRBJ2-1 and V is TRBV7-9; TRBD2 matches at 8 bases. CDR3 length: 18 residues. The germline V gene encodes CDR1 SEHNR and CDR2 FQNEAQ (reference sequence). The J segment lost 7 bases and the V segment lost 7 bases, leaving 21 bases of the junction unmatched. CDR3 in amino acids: CASIRDTTSGLAGNEQFF. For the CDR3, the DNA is TGTGCCAGCATTCGGGACACTACTTCCGGACTAGCCGGGAATGAGCAGTTCTTC.

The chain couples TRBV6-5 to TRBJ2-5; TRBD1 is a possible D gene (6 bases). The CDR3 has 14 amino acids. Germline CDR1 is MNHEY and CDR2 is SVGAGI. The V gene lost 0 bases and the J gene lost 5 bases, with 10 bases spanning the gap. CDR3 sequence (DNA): TGTGCCAGCAGTTACTCGGGGGCCGGGGAGACCCAGTACTTC. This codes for CASSYSGAGETQYF.

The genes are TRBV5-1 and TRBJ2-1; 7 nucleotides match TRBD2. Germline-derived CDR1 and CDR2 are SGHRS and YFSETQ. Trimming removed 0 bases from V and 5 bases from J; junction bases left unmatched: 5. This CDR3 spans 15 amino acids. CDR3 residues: CASSLGSGAHNEQFF. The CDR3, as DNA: TGCGCCAGCAGCTTGGGCAGCGGGGCCCACAATGAGCAGTTCTTC.

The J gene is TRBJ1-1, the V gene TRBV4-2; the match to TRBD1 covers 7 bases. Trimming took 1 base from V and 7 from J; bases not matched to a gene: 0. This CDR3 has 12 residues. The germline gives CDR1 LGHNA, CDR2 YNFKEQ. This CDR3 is CASSQGTGEAFF. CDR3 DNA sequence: TGTGCCAGCAGCCAAGGGACAGGTGAAGCTTTCTTT.

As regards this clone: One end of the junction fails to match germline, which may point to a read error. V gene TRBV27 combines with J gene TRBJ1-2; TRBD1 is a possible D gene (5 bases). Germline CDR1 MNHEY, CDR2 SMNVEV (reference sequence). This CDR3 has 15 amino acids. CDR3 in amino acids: CASSLTPGQDYSYTF. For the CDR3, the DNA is TGTGCCAGCAGTTTGACCCCAGGGCAGGACTATAGCTACACCTTC.